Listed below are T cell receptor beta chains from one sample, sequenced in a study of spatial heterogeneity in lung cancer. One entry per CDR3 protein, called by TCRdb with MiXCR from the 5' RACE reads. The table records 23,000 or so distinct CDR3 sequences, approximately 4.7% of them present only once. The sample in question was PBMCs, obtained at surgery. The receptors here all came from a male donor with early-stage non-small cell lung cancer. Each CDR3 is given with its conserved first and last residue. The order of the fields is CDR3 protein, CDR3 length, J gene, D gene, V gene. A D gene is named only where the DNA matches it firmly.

CASSSTGSNEQFF | 13 | TRBJ2-1 | NA | TRBV11-2
CASSDVNTEAFF | 12 | TRBJ1-1 | NA | TRBV6-2/TRBV6-3
CASSLTSGSSNEQFF | 15 | TRBJ2-1 | TRBD2 | TRBV7-3
CASIPGTGPVPQHF | 14 | TRBJ1-5 | TRBD1 | TRBV28
CASSPGQGGEAFF | 13 | TRBJ1-1 | TRBD1 | TRBV5-4
CASLRGGAKNIQYF | 14 | TRBJ2-4 | NA | TRBV6-6
CASSLAGTGSETQYF | 15 | TRBJ2-5 | TRBD1 | TRBV5-1
CSAPRDTLRYEQFF | 14 | TRBJ2-1 | NA | TRBV20-1
CASSWGPGRETGELFF | 16 | TRBJ2-2 | NA | TRBV6-5
CASSLWADGRRTEAFF | 16 | TRBJ1-1 | NA | TRBV7-9
CATSGINEQFF | 11 | TRBJ2-1 | NA | TRBV24-1
CASSLAYRGPKNIQYF | 16 | TRBJ2-4 | NA | TRBV7-9
CASSSLTANSNQPQHF | 16 | TRBJ1-5 | NA | TRBV6-2/TRBV6-3
CATSRGSGEETQYF | 14 | TRBJ2-5 | NA | TRBV15
CASSFRRGRLEQYF | 14 | TRBJ2-7 | TRBD1 | TRBV28
CASSYHSYNSPLHF | 14 | TRBJ1-6 | NA | TRBV7-2
CASTIQGDEQYF | 12 | TRBJ2-7 | TRBD1 | TRBV28
CASSLTREETQYF | 13 | TRBJ2-5 | NA | TRBV7-7
CASSFVQNTEAFF | 13 | TRBJ1-1 | NA | TRBV27
CASSWDGTVSSYNEQFF | 17 | TRBJ2-1 | NA | TRBV7-2
CASSPERGDTQYF | 13 | TRBJ2-3 | TRBD2 | TRBV5-1
CSVAGGGREAFF | 12 | TRBJ1-1 | TRBD1 | TRBV29-1
CASSSGTSGGEQFF | 14 | TRBJ2-1 | TRBD2 | TRBV2
CASSGGGLATQYF | 13 | TRBJ2-5 | TRBD2 | TRBV6-6
CSARDLYEQYF | 11 | TRBJ2-7 | NA | TRBV20-1
CASSREAGTGEQYF | 14 | TRBJ2-7 | NA | TRBV6-5
CASSAWTGGNEQYF | 14 | TRBJ2-7 | TRBD1 | TRBV12-3/TRBV12-4
CASSLDERPGYNEQFF | 16 | TRBJ2-1 | NA | TRBV5-1
CASGGGQGWNEQFF | 14 | TRBJ2-1 | TRBD1 | TRBV28
CASSPLGLAPKETQYF | 16 | TRBJ2-5 | NA | TRBV18
CASSPTRDGISTDTQYF | 17 | TRBJ2-3 | NA | TRBV18
CASSYQGQIPLHF | 13 | TRBJ1-6 | TRBD1 | TRBV6-2/TRBV6-3
CASRASGRMAYEQYF | 15 | TRBJ2-7 | TRBD2 | TRBV6-2/TRBV6-3
CASDPAGLAGGYTDTQYF | 18 | TRBJ2-3 | TRBD2 | TRBV28
CSVRGAGEETQYF | 13 | TRBJ2-5 | NA | TRBV29-1
CATSREASGNTDTQYF | 16 | TRBJ2-3 | TRBD2 | TRBV15
CASSGPTANTEAFF | 14 | TRBJ1-1 | NA | TRBV12-3/TRBV12-4
CSVGGSTDTQYF | 12 | TRBJ2-3 | TRBD2 | TRBV29-1
CASSEGGLNTEAFF | 14 | TRBJ1-1 | NA | TRBV28
CASSLAPQFYGYTF | 14 | TRBJ1-2 | NA | TRBV5-1
CASTRDGLAGGNEQFF | 16 | TRBJ2-1 | TRBD2 | TRBV6-1
CASSQVGKTQYF | 12 | TRBJ2-5 | NA | TRBV3-1
CSARTPGQADYGYTF | 15 | TRBJ1-2 | TRBD1 | TRBV20-1
CASSFRGTSSYEQYF | 15 | TRBJ2-7 | NA | TRBV2
CASSPRGEQYF | 11 | TRBJ2-7 | NA | TRBV6-6
CASSSAGDTQYF | 12 | TRBJ2-3 | NA | TRBV2
CSATTGWRSYNEQFF | 15 | TRBJ2-1 | NA | TRBV20-1
CASSLSLGETQYF | 13 | TRBJ2-5 | NA | TRBV7-2
CASSLQAGSSVQYF | 14 | TRBJ2-7 | NA | TRBV7-9
CASSLSNNYGYTF | 13 | TRBJ1-2 | NA | TRBV12-3/TRBV12-4